The rows below give T cell receptor beta chains drawn from one sample of a study of identical twins. Using its own MiXCR run on the 5' RACE reads, TCRdb lists one record per CDR3 protein. The profile shows 1,800,000 or so distinct CDR3 sequences, about 32% of them singletons. Sequenced material: cord blood. The receptor source for this set is a newborn girl in good health. Both conserved end residues are part of each CDR3. Fields, in order: CDR3 protein, CDR3 DNA, D gene, J gene, V gene, clone size. A D gene is named only where the DNA matches it firmly. Clone size is given for some rows only: seen once, a few or many times, or a class if the clone is expanded.

CDR3: CASSTGRNTEAFF
DNA: TGTGCCAGCAGCACCGGGAGGAACACTGAAGCTTTCTTT
D: .
J: TRBJ1-1
V: TRBV6-6
size: many

CDR3: CASSQAPTGGYNYGYTF
DNA: TGTGCCAGCAGCCAAGCTCCGACAGGAGGATATAACTATGGCTACACCTTC
D: .
J: TRBJ1-2
V: TRBV4-2
size: few

CDR3: CSVLGLAEGNEQFF
DNA: TGCAGCGTTCTCGGACTAGCGGAAGGAAATGAGCAGTTCTTC
D: TRBD2
J: TRBJ2-1
V: TRBV29-1
size: few

CDR3: CASRNPDRSGAGNTIYF
DNA: TGTGCCAGCAGGAACCCCGACAGGTCTGGTGCTGGAAACACCATATATTTT
D: .
J: TRBJ1-3
V: TRBV21-1
size: .

CDR3: CATSDGPGQGTPYEQYF
DNA: TGTGCCACCAGCGACGGACCGGGACAGGGGACCCCCTACGAGCAGTACTTC
D: TRBD1
J: TRBJ2-7
V: TRBV15
size: few

CDR3: CASSQDRVYLAGGDEQYF
DNA: TGTGCCAGCAGCCAAGATAGGGTCTACCTAGCGGGAGGCGACGAGCAGTACTTC
D: TRBD2
J: TRBJ2-7
V: TRBV3-1
size: few

CDR3: CASSKTNRGKVAFF
DNA: TGTGCCAGCAGCAAAACTAACAGGGGTAAGGTCGCTTTCTTT
D: .
J: TRBJ1-1
V: TRBV21-1
size: few

CDR3: CASSRRVGANQPQHF
DNA: TGTGCCAGCAGTCGGAGAGTTGGGGCGAATCAGCCCCAGCATTTT
D: .
J: TRBJ1-5
V: TRBV7-6
size: .

CDR3: CASSYSSGSHNEQFF
DNA: TGTGCCAGCAGTTACTCCAGCGGGAGCCACAATGAGCAGTTCTTC
D: TRBD2
J: TRBJ2-1
V: TRBV6-2/TRBV6-3
size: few

CDR3: CTGALQETQYF
DNA: TGCACGGGGGCACTTCAAGAGACCCAGTACTTC
D: .
J: TRBJ2-5
V: TRBV20-1
size: .

CDR3: CASSEGTLSYEQYF
DNA: TGTGCCAGCAGTGAAGGGACCCTCTCCTACGAGCAGTACTTC
D: .
J: TRBJ2-7
V: TRBV6-1
size: .

CDR3: CASSFPLTSGGTNEQYF
DNA: TGTGCCAGCAGCTTCCCTTTGACTAGCGGGGGGACGAATGAGCAGTACTTC
D: TRBD2
J: TRBJ2-7
V: TRBV11-2
size: .

CDR3: CASSLDPLAGADTQYF
DNA: TGCGCCAGCAGCTTGGACCCTCTAGCGGGAGCAGATACGCAGTATTTT
D: TRBD2
J: TRBJ2-3
V: TRBV5-1
size: .

CDR3: CASSQADSGELFF
DNA: TGTGCCAGCAGCCAAGCCGATTCCGGGGAGCTGTTTTTT
D: .
J: TRBJ2-2
V: TRBV3-1
size: .

CDR3: CASSLRQGSPSNYGYTF
DNA: TGCGCCAGCAGCCTCCGACAGGGGTCTCCTTCTAACTATGGCTACACCTTC
D: TRBD1
J: TRBJ1-2
V: TRBV5-1
size: many

CDR3: CASSPTGTGAYGYTF
DNA: TGTGCCAGCAGCCCTACCGGGACAGGGGCGTATGGCTACACCTTC
D: TRBD1
J: TRBJ1-2
V: TRBV12-3/TRBV12-4
size: .

CDR3: CASSLRTGGSYEQYF
DNA: TGTGCCAGCAGTTTAAGGACAGGGGGCTCCTACGAGCAGTACTTC
D: TRBD1
J: TRBJ2-7
V: TRBV12-3/TRBV12-4
size: many

CDR3: CASSLEFHGEQYF
DNA: TGCGCCAGCAGCTTGGAATTCCACGGCGAGCAGTACTTC
D: .
J: TRBJ2-7
V: TRBV5-1
size: .

CDR3: CASSWGQGASGLFF
DNA: TGTGCCAGCAGTTGGGGACAGGGGGCCTCCGGACTGTTTTTT
D: TRBD1
J: TRBJ1-4
V: TRBV28
size: .

CDR3: CAISDSVRGGLGTDTQYF
DNA: TGTGCCATCAGTGATTCTGTCAGGGGGGGACTTGGCACAGATACGCAGTATTTT
D: .
J: TRBJ2-3
V: TRBV10-3
size: few

CDR3: CASSYPGTGGGEQYF
DNA: TGTGCCAGCAGTTACCCAGGGACAGGGGGCGGCGAGCAGTACTTC
D: TRBD1
J: TRBJ2-7
V: TRBV6-6
size: .

CDR3: CASSQNRETQFF
DNA: TGCGCCAGCAGCCAAAACAGGGAGACCCAGTTCTTC
D: .
J: TRBJ2-1
V: TRBV4-1
size: few

CDR3: CSARDPRLGSSYEQYF
DNA: TGCAGTGCTAGAGACCCTAGACTGGGGAGCTCCTACGAGCAGTACTTC
D: .
J: TRBJ2-7
V: TRBV20-1
size: .

CDR3: CAISLAMLAGASTDTQYF
DNA: TGTGCCATCAGCTTAGCCATGCTAGCGGGTGCTAGCACAGATACGCAGTATTTT
D: TRBD2
J: TRBJ2-3
V: TRBV13
size: few

CDR3: CSVEGPGHSYGQYF
DNA: TGCAGCGTTGAAGGACCGGGACACTCCTACGGGCAGTACTTC
D: .
J: TRBJ2-7
V: TRBV29-1
size: .

CDR3: CASSLWTGGADTQYF
DNA: TGTGCCAGCAGTTTATGGACAGGGGGCGCAGATACGCAGTATTTT
D: TRBD1
J: TRBJ2-3
V: TRBV28
size: many

CDR3: CSARDPSKGVNEQFF
DNA: TGCAGTGCTAGAGACCCTAGTAAAGGGGTCAATGAGCAGTTCTTC
D: .
J: TRBJ2-1
V: TRBV20-1
size: few

CDR3: CASREKSGQPQHF
DNA: TGTGCCAGCAGGGAGAAATCCGGGCAGCCCCAGCATTTT
D: .
J: TRBJ1-5
V: TRBV6-1
size: .

CDR3: CAWSARDTQYF
DNA: TGTGCCTGGAGTGCCAGAGATACGCAGTATTTT
D: .
J: TRBJ2-3
V: TRBV30
size: .

CDR3: CSVGIGGGSYNEQFF
DNA: TGCAGCGTTGGCATCGGGGGCGGGTCCTACAATGAGCAGTTCTTC
D: .
J: TRBJ2-1
V: TRBV29-1
size: few

CDR3: CAISEMASRVDTQYF
DNA: TGTGCCATCAGTGAAATGGCGTCCAGGGTGGATACGCAGTATTTT
D: .
J: TRBJ2-3
V: TRBV10-3
size: many

CDR3: CASRARGQGNTEAFF
DNA: TGCGCCAGCAGGGCGAGGGGACAGGGAAACACTGAAGCTTTCTTT
D: TRBD1
J: TRBJ1-1
V: TRBV5-1
size: .

CDR3: CASTGHPYGYTF
DNA: TGTGCCAGCACCGGACATCCCTATGGCTACACCTTC
D: .
J: TRBJ1-2
V: TRBV25-1
size: many

CDR3: CASSLGPTSGTQYF
DNA: TGTGCCAGCAGCTTAGGCCCAACTAGCGGTACGCAGTATTTT
D: TRBD2
J: TRBJ2-3
V: TRBV11-2
size: many

CDR3: CASSPGTSCTDTQYF
DNA: TGTGCCAGCAGTCCAGGGACCAGCTGCACAGATACGCAGTATTTT
D: .
J: TRBJ2-3
V: TRBV6-5
size: once

CDR3: CASSLTRGSGSSYEQFF
DNA: TGTGCCAGCAGTTTAACCCGAGGTAGCGGGAGTAGTTATGAGCAGTTCTTC
D: TRBD2
J: TRBJ2-1
V: TRBV6-6
size: few

CDR3: CASSLGGRGYNEQFF
DNA: TGTGCCAGCAGTTTAGGCGGCAGGGGGTACAATGAGCAGTTCTTC
D: TRBD1
J: TRBJ2-1
V: TRBV12-3/TRBV12-4
size: many

CDR3: CASGPGMSSYNSPLHF
DNA: TGCGCCAGCGGGCCCGGGATGAGCTCCTATAATTCACCCCTCCACTTT
D: .
J: TRBJ1-6
V: TRBV5-1
size: .

CDR3: CASSTIRQGRRRMNTEAFF
DNA: TGTGCCAGCAGTACAATAAGACAGGGAAGAAGAAGGATGAACACTGAAGCTTTCTTT
D: TRBD1
J: TRBJ1-1
V: TRBV28
size: few

CDR3: CASSYLASGRVRTDTQYF
DNA: TGTGCCAGCAGTTACTTAGCTAGCGGGAGGGTCCGCACAGATACGCAGTATTTT
D: TRBD2
J: TRBJ2-3
V: TRBV6-5
size: many

CDR3: CASSLSTSGGYEQYF
DNA: TGTGCCAGCAGTTTAAGTACTAGCGGGGGGTACGAGCAGTACTTC
D: TRBD2
J: TRBJ2-7
V: TRBV12-3/TRBV12-4
size: many

CDR3: CSVLQGADEQFF
DNA: TGCAGCGTCCTACAGGGGGCAGATGAGCAGTTCTTC
D: TRBD1
J: TRBJ2-1
V: TRBV29-1
size: few

CDR3: CSAQPGTIKETQYF
DNA: TGCAGTGCTCAACCCGGGACCATCAAAGAGACCCAGTACTTC
D: .
J: TRBJ2-5
V: TRBV20-1
size: few

CDR3: CASSEYRENTEAFF
DNA: TGCGCCAGCAGTGAGTACAGGGAGAACACTGAAGCTTTCTTT
D: .
J: TRBJ1-1
V: TRBV10-2
size: .

CDR3: CASSFRGGSYNEQFF
DNA: TGTGCCAGCAGCTTTCGAGGGGGCTCCTACAATGAGCAGTTCTTC
D: .
J: TRBJ2-1
V: TRBV11-2
size: many

CDR3: CASSPRPGGHTEAFF
DNA: TGTGCCAGCAGCCCCCGGCCCGGGGGGCACACTGAAGCTTTCTTT
D: .
J: TRBJ1-1
V: TRBV25-1
size: few

CDR3: CAISETGDLGEQYF
DNA: TGTGCCATCAGTGAGACAGGGGACCTTGGTGAGCAGTACTTC
D: TRBD1
J: TRBJ2-7
V: TRBV10-3
size: .

CDR3: CASSPNQGLPRGKLFF
DNA: TGTGCCAGCTCACCAAACCAGGGGCTTCCGAGGGGAAAACTGTTTTTT
D: .
J: TRBJ1-4
V: TRBV18
size: .

CDR3: CAAKRGRFYGYTF
DNA: TGTGCAGCCAAACGAGGGAGATTCTATGGCTACACCTTC
D: .
J: TRBJ1-2
V: TRBV21-1
size: few

CDR3: CASSLVGLEKNIQYF
DNA: TGCGCCAGCAGCTTGGTTGGGTTGGAAAAAAACATTCAGTACTTC
D: .
J: TRBJ2-4
V: TRBV5-1
size: .

CDR3: CAISGALMNTEAFF
DNA: TGTGCCATCAGTGGCGCCCTCATGAACACTGAAGCTTTCTTT
D: .
J: TRBJ1-1
V: TRBV10-3
size: .

CDR3: CASSQGGGTETQYF
DNA: TGTGCCAGCAGCCAAGGCGGGGGTACAGAGACCCAGTACTTC
D: TRBD2
J: TRBJ2-5
V: TRBV3-1
size: few

CDR3: CSAVPGLGPYEQYF
DNA: TGCAGTGCTGTACCGGGACTAGGCCCCTACGAGCAGTACTTC
D: TRBD2
J: TRBJ2-7
V: TRBV20-1
size: .

CDR3: CASRTTRPPYNEQFF
DNA: TGTGCCAGCAGGACGACTAGGCCCCCCTACAATGAGCAGTTCTTC
D: .
J: TRBJ2-1
V: TRBV28
size: .

CDR3: CASRGQDSYEQYF
DNA: TGTGCCAGCCGGGGACAGGACTCATACGAGCAGTACTTC
D: TRBD1
J: TRBJ2-7
V: TRBV6-2/TRBV6-3
size: few

CDR3: CASRGAGVPDTQYF
DNA: TGCGCCAGCAGGGGAGCAGGGGTGCCAGATACGCAGTATTTT
D: .
J: TRBJ2-3
V: TRBV5-1
size: .

CDR3: CASSPGTPEDTQYF
DNA: TGCGCCAGCAGCCCCGGGACGCCTGAGGATACGCAGTATTTT
D: .
J: TRBJ2-3
V: TRBV5-1
size: .

CDR3: CASSLSTWLYGYTF
DNA: TGCGCCAGCAGCTTATCCACGTGGCTCTATGGCTACACCTTC
D: .
J: TRBJ1-2
V: TRBV5-1
size: few

CDR3: CASSYGGVPYEQYF
DNA: TGTGCCAGCAGTTACGGTGGGGTGCCCTACGAGCAGTACTTC
D: .
J: TRBJ2-7
V: TRBV6-5
size: .